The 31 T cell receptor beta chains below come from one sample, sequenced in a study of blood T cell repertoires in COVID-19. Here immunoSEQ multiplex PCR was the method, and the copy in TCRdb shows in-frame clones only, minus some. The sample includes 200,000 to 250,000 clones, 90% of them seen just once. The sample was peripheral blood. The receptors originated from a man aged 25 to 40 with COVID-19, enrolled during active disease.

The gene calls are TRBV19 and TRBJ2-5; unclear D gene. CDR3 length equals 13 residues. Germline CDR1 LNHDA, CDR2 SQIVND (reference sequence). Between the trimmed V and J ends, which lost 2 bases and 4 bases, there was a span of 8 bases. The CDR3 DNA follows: TGTGCCAGTAGTATACCCCCCAGAGAGACCCAGTACTTC. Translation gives CASSIPPRETQYF. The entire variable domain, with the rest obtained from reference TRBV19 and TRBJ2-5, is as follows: DGGITQSPKYLFRKEGQNVTLSCEQNLNHDAMYWYRQDPGQGLRLIYYSQIVNDFQKGDIAEGYSVSREKKESFPLTVTSAQKNPTAFYLCASSIPPRETQYFGPGTRLLVL.

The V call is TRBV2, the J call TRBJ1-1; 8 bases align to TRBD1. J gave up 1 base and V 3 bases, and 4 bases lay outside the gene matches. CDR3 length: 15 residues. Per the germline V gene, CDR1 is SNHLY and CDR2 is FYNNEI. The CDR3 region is CASSDRTGRNTEAFF. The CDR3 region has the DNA TGTGCCAGCAGTGATAGGACAGGGCGGAACACTGAAGCTTTCTTT.

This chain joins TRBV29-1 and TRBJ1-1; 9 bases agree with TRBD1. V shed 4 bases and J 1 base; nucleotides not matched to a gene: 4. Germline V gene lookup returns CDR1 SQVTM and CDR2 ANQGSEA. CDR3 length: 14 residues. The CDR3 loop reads CSVGGTGKNTEAFF. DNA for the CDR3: TGCAGCGTTGGGGGGACAGGGAAGAACACTGAAGCTTTCTTT. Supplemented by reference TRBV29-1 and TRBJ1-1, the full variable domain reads SAVISQKPSRDICQRGTSLTIQCQVDSQVTMMFWYRQQPGQSLTLIATANQGSEATYESGFVIDKFPISRPNLTFSTLTVSNMSPEDSSIYLCSVGGTGKNTEAFFGQGTRLTVV.

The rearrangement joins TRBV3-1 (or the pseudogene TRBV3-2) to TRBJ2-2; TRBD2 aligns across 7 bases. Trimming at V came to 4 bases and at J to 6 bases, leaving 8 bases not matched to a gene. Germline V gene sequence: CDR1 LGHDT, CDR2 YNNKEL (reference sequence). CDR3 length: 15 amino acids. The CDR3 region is CASSLTGGPSGELFF. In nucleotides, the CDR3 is TGTGCCAGCAGCCTCACGGGGGGTCCCTCCGGGGAGCTGTTTTTT.

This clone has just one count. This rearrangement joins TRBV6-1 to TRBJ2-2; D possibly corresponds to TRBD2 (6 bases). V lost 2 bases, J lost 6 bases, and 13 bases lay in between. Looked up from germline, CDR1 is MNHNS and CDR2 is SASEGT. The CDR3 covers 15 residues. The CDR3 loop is CASSERRVEAGELFF. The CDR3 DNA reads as TGTGCCAGCAGTGAAAGGAGGGTTGAAGCCGGGGAGCTGTTTTTT.

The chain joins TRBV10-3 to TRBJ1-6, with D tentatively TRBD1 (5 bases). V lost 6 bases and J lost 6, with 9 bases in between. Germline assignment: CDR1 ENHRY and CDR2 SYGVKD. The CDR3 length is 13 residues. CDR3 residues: CAIRTVSNSPLHF. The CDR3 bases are TGTGCCATCAGGACAGTTAGTAATTCACCCCTCCACTTT.

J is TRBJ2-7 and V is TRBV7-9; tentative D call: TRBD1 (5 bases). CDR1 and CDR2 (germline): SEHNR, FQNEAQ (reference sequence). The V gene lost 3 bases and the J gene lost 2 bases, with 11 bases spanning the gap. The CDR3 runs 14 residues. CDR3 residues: CASSFQLGAYEQYF. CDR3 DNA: TGTGCCAGCAGCTTTCAGCTAGGGGCCTACGAGCAGTACTTC.

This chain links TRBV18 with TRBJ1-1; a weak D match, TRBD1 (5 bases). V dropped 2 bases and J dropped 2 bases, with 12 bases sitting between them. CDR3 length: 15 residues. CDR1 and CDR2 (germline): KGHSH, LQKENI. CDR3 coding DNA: TGTGCCAGCTCACCAAGGGGTCAAAGAAACACTGAAGCTTTCTTT. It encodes CASSPRGQRNTEAFF.

CDR3 in DNA: TGTGCCAGCAGCCGGGACAGGGGATACCAAGAGACCCAGTACTTC. It specifies CASSRDRGYQETQYF. The V gene is TRBV27, the J gene TRBJ2-5; 10 bases align to TRBD1. This CDR3 has 15 residues. From germline, CDR1 is MNHEY and CDR2 SMNVEV (reference sequence). V lost 6 bases to trimming and J lost 0 bases; unmatched junction nucleotides: 4.

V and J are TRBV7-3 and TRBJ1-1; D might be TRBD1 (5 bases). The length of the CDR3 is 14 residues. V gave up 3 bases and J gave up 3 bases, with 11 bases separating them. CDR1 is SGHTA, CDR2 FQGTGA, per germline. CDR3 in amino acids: CASSLEGSDTEAFF. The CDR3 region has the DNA TGTGCCAGCAGCTTGGAGGGGTCAGACACTGAAGCTTTCTTT.

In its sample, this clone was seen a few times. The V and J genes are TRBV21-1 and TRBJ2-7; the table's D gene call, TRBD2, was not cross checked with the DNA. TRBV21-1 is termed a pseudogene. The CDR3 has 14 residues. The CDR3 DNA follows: TGTGCCAGCCTCCCCACTATACCTCTCTACGAGCAGTACTTC. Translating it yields CASLPTIPLYEQYF.

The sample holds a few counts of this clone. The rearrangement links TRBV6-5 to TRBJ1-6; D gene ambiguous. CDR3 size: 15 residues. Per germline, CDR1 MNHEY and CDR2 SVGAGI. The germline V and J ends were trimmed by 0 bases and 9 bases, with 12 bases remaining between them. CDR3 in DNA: TGTGCCAGCAGTTACTCGGAGGGAATCCGTTCACCCCTCCACTTT. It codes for CASSYSEGIRSPLHF.

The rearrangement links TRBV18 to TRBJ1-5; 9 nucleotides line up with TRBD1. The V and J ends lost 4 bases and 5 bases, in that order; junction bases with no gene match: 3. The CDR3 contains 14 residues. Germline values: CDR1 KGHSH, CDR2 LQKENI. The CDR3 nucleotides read TGTGCCAGCTCACACCGGGACAGGGATCAGCCCCAGCATTTT. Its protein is CASSHRDRDQPQHF.

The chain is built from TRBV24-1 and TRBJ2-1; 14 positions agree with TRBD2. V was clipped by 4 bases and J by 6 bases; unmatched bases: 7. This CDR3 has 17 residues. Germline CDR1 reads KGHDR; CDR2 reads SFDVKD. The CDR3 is CATSDRTSGRFGNEQFF. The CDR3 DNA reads TGTGCCACCAGTGACCGGACTAGCGGGAGGTTCGGCAATGAGCAGTTCTTC.

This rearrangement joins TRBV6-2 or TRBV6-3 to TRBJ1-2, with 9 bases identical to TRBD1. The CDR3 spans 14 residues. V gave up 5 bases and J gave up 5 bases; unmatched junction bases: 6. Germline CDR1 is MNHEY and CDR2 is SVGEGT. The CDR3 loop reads CASSTPGQGYGYTF. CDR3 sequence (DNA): TGTGCCAGCAGTACACCGGGACAGGGTTATGGCTACACCTTC.

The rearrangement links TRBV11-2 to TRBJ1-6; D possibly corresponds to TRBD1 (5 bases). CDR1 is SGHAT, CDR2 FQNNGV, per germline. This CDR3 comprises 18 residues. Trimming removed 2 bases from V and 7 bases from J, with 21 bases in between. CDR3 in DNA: TGTGCCAGCAGCTTATATGGAGGACCGGGACTTGAAAATTCACCCCTCCACTTT. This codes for CASSLYGGPGLENSPLHF.

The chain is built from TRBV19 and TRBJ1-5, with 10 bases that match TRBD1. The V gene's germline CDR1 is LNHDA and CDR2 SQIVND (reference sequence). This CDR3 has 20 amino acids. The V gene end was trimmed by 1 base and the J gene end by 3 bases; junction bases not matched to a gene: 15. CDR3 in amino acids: CASSIGYYNKGQGNNQPQHF. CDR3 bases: TGTGCCAGTAGTATAGGGTATTATAATAAGGGACAGGGGAACAATCAGCCCCAGCATTTT.

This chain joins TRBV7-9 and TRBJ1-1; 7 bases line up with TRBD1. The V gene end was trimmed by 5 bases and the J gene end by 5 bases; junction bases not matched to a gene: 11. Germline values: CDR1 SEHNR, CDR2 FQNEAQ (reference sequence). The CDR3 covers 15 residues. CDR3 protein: CASSHNTGDRTEAFF. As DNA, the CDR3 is TGTGCCAGCAGCCACAACACAGGGGATCGGACTGAAGCTTTCTTT.

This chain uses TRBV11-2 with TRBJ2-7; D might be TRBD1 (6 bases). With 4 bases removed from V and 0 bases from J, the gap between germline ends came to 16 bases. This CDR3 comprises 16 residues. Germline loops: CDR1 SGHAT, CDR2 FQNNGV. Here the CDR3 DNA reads TGTGCCAGCAGCTCCGTCCAGGGGACGCACTCCTACGAGCAGTACTTC. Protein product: CASSSVQGTHSYEQYF.

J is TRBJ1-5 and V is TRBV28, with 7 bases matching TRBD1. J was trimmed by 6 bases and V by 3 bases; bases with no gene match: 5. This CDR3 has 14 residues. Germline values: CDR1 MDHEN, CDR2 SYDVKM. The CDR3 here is CASSLEGGSQPQHF. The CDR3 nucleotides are TGTGCCAGCAGTTTGGAAGGGGGCTCTCAGCCCCAGCATTTT. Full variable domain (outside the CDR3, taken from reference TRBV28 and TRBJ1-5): DVKVTQSSRYLVKRTGEKVFLECVQDMDHENMFWYRQDPGLGLRLIYFSYDVKMKEKGDIPEGYSVSREKKERFSLILESASTNQTSMYLCASSLEGGSQPQHFGDGTRLSIL.

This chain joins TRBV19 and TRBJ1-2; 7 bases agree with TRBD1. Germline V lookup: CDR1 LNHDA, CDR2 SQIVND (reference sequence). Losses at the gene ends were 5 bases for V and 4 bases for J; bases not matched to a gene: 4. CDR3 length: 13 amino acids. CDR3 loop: CASSYRGGYGYTF. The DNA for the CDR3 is TGTGCCAGTAGTTACAGGGGAGGCTATGGCTACACCTTC.

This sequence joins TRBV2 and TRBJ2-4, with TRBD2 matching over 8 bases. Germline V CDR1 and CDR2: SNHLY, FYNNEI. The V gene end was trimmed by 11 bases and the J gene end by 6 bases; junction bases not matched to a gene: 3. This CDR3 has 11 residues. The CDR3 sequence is CALSGGNIQYF. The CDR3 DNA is TGTGCCCTCAGCGGGGGAAACATTCAGTACTTC.

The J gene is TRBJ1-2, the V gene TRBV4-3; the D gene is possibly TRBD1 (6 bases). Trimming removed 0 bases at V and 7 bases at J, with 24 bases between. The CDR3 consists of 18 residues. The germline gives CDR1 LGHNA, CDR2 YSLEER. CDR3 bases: TGCGCCAGCAGCCAAGATCGGAATGGGGAATACAGGGTTGCTGGCTACACCTTC. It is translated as CASSQDRNGEYRVAGYTF.

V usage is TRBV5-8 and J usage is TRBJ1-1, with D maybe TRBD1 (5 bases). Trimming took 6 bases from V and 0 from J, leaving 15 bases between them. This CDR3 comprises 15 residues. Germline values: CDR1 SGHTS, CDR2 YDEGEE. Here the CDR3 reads CASIQDQGLNTEAFF. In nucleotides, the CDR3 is TGTGCCAGCATCCAAGATCAGGGATTGAACACTGAAGCTTTCTTT.

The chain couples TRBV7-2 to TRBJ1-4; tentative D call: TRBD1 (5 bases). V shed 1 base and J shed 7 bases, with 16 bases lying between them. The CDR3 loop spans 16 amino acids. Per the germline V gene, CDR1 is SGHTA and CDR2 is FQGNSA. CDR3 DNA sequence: TGTGCCAGCAGCTTAGAGCCAGGGTTGAAAGGTGAAAAACTGTTTTTT. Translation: CASSLEPGLKGEKLFF.

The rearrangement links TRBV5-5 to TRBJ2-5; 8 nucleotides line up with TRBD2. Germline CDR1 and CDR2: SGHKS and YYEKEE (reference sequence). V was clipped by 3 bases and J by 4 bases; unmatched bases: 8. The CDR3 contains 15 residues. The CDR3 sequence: CASSWGLVSGETQYF. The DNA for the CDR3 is TGTGCCAGCAGCTGGGGACTAGTCAGTGGAGAGACCCAGTACTTC.

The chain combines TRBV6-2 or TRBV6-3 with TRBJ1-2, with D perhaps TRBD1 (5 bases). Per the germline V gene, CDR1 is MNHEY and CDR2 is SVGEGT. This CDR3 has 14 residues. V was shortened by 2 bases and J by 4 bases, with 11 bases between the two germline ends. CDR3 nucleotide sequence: TGTGCCAGCAGTTACCCCCGGAGGGGCTATGGCTACACCTTC. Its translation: CASSYPRRGYGYTF.

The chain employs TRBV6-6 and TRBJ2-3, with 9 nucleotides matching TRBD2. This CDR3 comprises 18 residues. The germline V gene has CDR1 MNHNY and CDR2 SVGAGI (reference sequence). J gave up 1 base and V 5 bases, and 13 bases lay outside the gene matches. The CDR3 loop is CASSLSGGPLVRTDTQYF. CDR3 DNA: TGTGCCAGCAGTCTGAGCGGGGGGCCCTTAGTCCGCACAGATACGCAGTATTTT.

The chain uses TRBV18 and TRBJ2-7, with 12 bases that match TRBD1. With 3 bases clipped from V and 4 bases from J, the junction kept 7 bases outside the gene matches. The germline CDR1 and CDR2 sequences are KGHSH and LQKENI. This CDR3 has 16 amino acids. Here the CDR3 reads CASSPPGTGGMYEQYF. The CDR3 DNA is TGTGCCAGCTCACCGCCCGGGACAGGGGGCATGTACGAGCAGTACTTC.

This CDR3 is CSVYNRNTEAFF. The DNA for the CDR3 is TGCAGCGTATATAATAGGAACACTGAAGCTTTCTTT. V and J are TRBV29-1 and TRBJ1-1; no firm D call. The CDR3 extends over 12 amino acids. V lost 6 bases and J 1 base, leaving 9 bases between the germline ends. The germline CDR1 and CDR2 sequences are SQVTM and ANQGSEA.

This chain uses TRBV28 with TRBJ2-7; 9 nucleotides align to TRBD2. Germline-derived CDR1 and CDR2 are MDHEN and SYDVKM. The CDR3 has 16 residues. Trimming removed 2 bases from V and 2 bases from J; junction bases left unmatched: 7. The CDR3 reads CASSLLLLAGTYEQYF. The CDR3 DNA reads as TGTGCCAGCAGTTTACTCCTACTAGCGGGCACCTACGAGCAGTACTTC.